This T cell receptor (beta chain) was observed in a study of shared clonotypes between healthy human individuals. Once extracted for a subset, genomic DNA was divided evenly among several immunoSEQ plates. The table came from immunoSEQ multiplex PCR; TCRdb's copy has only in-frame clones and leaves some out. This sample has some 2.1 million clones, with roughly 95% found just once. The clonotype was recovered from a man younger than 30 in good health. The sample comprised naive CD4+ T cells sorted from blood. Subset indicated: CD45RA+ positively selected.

Written as DNA, the CDR3 is TGCAGCGTTATAAGGTTCAGGGGCAATGAGCAGTTCTTC. Translating it yields CSVIRFRGNEQFF. The chain has TRBV29-1 and TRBJ2-1; a weak D match, TRBD1 (6 bases). Trimming stripped 5 bases from V and 6 bases from J, with 14 bases between. Germline CDR1 reads SQVTM; CDR2 reads ANQGSEA. The CDR3 sequence is 13 residues long.